This T cell receptor beta chain is from a study of OX40 agonist ivuxolimab in advanced cancers. As for the study in general: In this trial design, patients received ivuxolimab intravenously at 0.01 to 10 mg/kg every 2 weeks.

The CDR3 is 11 amino acids. Germline-derived CDR1 and CDR2 are MNHNY and SVGAGI (reference sequence). Between the trimmed V and J ends, which lost 3 bases and 8 bases, there was a span of 5 bases. This table comes from immunoSEQ multiplex PCR, and its TCRdb copy is limited to in-frame clones, with some not included. This table has approximately 74,000 clones, 75% to 95% appearing once. This chain uses TRBV6-6 with TRBJ2-1; D not certain. This sequence originates from an adult with an advanced solid tumor such as melanoma, head and neck, liver or kidney cancer. The source was CD4+ or CD8+ T cells sorted from blood, collected in a trial of the OX40 agonist ivuxolimab. In DNA form, the CDR3 reads TGTGCCAGCAGTTATGGTGATGAGCAGTTCTTC. It yields the protein CASSYGDEQFF.